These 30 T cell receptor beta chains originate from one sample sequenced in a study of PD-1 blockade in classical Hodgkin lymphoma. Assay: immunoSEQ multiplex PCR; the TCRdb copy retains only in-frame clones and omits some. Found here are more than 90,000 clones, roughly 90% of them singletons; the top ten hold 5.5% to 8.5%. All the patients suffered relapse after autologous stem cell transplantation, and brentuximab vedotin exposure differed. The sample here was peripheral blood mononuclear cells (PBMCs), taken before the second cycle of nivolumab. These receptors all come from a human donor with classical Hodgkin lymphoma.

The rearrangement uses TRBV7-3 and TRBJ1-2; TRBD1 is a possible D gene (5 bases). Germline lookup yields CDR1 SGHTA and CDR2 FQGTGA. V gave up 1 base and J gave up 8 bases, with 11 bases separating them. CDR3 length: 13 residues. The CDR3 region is CASSLSQGEGYTF. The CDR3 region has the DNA TGTGCCAGCAGCTTAAGCCAGGGTGAAGGCTACACCTTC.

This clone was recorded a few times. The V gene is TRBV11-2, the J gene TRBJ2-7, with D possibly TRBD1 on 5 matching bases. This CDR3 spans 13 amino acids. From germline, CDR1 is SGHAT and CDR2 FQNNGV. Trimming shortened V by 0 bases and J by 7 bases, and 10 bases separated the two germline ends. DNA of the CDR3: TGTGCCAGCAGCTTAGAGGGGCCGAGTGAGCAGTACTTC. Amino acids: CASSLEGPSEQYF.

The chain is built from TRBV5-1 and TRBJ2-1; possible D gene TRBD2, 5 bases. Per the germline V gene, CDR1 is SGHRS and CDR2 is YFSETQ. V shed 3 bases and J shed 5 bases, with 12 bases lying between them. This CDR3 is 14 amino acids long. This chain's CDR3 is CASSSGIGNNEQFF. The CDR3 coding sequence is TGCGCCAGCAGCTCCGGGATCGGAAACAATGAGCAGTTCTTC.

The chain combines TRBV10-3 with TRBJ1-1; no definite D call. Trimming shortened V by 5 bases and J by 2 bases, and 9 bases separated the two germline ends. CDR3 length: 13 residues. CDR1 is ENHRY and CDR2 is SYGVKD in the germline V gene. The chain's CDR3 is CAISNVRNTEAFF. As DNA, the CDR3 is TGTGCCATCAGTAATGTCAGAAACACTGAAGCTTTCTTT.

CDR3: CASTLGTGAEAFF. The CDR3 region has the DNA TGTGCCAGTACCCTAGGGACAGGGGCTGAAGCTTTCTTT. The V gene is TRBV19, the J gene TRBJ1-1; 10 bases map to TRBD1. The germline V gene encodes CDR1 LNHDA and CDR2 SQIVND (reference sequence). After removal of 7 bases from V and 6 bases from J, the junction contained 5 bases not matched to a gene. This CDR3 is built from 13 residues.

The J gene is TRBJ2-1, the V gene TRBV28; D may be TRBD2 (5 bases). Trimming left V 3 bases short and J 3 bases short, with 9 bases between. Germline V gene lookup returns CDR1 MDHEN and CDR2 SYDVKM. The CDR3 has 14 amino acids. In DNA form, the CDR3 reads TGTGCCAGCAGTTTGCTTGGGAGCTACAATGAGCAGTTCTTC. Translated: CASSLLGSYNEQFF. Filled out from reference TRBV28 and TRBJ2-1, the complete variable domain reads DVKVTQSSRYLVKRTGEKVFLECVQDMDHENMFWYRQDPGLGLRLIYFSYDVKMKEKGDIPEGYSVSREKKERFSLILESASTNQTSMYLCASSLLGSYNEQFFGPGTRLTVL.

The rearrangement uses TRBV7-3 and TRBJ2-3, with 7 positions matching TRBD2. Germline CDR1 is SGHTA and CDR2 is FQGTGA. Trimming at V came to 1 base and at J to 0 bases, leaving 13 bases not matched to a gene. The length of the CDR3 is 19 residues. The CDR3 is CASSLMGGPQKVSTDTQYF. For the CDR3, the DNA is TGTGCCAGCAGCTTAATGGGAGGGCCGCAAAAAGTAAGCACAGATACGCAGTATTTT. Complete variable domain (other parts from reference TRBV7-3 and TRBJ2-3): GAGVSQTPSNKVTEKGKYVELRCDPISGHTALYWYRQSLGQGPEFLIYFQGTGAADDSGLPNDRFFAVRPEGSVSTLKIQRTERGDSAVYLCASSLMGGPQKVSTDTQYFGPGTRLTVL.

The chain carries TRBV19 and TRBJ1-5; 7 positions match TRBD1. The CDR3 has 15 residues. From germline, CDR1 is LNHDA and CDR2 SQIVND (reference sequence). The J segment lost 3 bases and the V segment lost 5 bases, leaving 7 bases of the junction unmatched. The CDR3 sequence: CASSLDRIVNQPQHF. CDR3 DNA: TGTGCCAGTAGTCTGGACAGGATAGTCAATCAGCCCCAGCATTTT.

CDR3 bases: TGTGCCAGCAGCTACGACAGGGCGGTGTCGAGCTACACCTTC. Protein product: CASSYDRAVSSYTF. The V gene is TRBV5-4, the J gene TRBJ1-2; 7 nucleotides align to TRBD1. V shed 3 bases, J shed 9 bases, and the junction held 11 bases outside the gene matches. The length of the CDR3 is 14 residues. Germline CDR1 is SGHNT and CDR2 is YYREEE (reference sequence).

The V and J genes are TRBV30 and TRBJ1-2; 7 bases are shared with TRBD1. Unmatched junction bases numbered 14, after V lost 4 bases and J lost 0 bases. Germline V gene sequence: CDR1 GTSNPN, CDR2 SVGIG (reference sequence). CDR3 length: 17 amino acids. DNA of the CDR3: TGTGCCTGGACAGGGGGTGTGGAGGTTCCAGCTAACTATGGCTACACCTTC. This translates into CAWTGGVEVPANYGYTF.

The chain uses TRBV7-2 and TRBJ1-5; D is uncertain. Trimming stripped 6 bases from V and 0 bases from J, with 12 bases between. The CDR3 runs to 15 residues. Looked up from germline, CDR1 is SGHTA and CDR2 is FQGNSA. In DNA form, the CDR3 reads TGTGCCAGCAGGACGACGGCTTATAGCAATCAGCCCCAGCATTTT. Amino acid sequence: CASRTTAYSNQPQHF.

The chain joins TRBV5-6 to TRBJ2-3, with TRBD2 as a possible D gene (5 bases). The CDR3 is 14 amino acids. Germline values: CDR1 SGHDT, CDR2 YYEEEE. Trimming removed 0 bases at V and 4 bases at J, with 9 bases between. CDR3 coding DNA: TGTGCCAGCAGCTTGGTGCCAGCGGCAGATACGCAGTATTTT. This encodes CASSLVPAADTQYF.

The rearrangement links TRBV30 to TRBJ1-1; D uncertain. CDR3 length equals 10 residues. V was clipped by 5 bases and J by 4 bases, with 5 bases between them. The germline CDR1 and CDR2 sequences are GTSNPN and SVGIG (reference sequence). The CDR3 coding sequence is TGTGCCTGGGGGAGCACTGAAGCTTTCTTT. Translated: CAWGSTEAFF. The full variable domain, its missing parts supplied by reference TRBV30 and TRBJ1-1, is SQTIHQWPATLVQPVGSPLSLECTVEGTSNPNLYWYRQAAGRGLQLLFYSVGIGQISSEVPQNLSASRPQDRQFILSSKKLLLSDSGFYLCAWGSTEAFFGQGTRLTVV.

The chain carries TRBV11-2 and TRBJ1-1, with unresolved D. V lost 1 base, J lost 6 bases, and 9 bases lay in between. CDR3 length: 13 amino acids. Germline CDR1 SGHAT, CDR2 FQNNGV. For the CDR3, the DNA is TGTGCCAGCAGCTTAGCTCCGGGCGCTGAAGCTTTCTTT. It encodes CASSLAPGAEAFF.

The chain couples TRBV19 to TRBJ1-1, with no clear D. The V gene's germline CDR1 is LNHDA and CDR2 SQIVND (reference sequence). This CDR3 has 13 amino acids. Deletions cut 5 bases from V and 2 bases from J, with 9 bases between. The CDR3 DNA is TGTGCCAGTAGTGAGGACCGAAACACTGAAGCTTTCTTT. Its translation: CASSEDRNTEAFF.

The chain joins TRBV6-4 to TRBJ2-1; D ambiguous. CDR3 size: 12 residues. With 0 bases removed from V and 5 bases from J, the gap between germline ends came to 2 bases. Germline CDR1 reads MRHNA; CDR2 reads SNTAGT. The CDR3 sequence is CASSDSHNEQFF. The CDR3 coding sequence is TGTGCCAGCAGTGACTCTCACAATGAGCAGTTCTTC.

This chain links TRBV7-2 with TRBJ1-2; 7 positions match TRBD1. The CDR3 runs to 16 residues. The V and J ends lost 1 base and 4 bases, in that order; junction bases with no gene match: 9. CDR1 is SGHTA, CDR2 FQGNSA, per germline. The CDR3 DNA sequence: TGTGCCAGCAGCTTAGGTGGAACAGGGGCTACCTATGGCTACACCTTC. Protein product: CASSLGGTGATYGYTF.

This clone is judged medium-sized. CDR3 coding DNA: TGTGCCAGCGGGTCCTTGGACAGTCTCTTCTATGGCTACACCTTC. The encoded protein is CASGSLDSLFYGYTF. The chain employs TRBV28 and TRBJ1-2, with a possible D match to TRBD1 (6 bases). The CDR3 consists of 15 residues. Germline V gene lookup returns CDR1 MDHEN and CDR2 SYDVKM. V shed 8 bases and J shed 4 bases, with 20 bases lying between them.

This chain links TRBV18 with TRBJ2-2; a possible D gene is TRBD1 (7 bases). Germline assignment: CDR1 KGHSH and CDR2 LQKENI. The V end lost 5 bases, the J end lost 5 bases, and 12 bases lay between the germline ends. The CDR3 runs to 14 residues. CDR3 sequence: CASSSSGGTGELFF. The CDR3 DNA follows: TGTGCCAGCTCATCTTCAGGGGGGACCGGGGAGCTGTTTTTT. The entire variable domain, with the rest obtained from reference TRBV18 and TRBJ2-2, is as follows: NAGVMQNPRHLVRRRGQEARLRCSPMKGHSHVYWYRQLPEEGLKFMVYLQKENIIDESGMPKERFSAEFPKEGPSILRIQQVVRGDSAAYFCASSSSGGTGELFFGEGSRLTVL.

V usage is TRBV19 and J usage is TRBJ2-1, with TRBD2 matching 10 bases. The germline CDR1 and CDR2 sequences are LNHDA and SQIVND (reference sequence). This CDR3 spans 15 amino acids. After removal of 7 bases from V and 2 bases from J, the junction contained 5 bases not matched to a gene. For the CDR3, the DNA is TGTGCCAGTACCAACAGCGGGGGGGCCTACAATGAGCAGTTCTTC. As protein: CASTNSGGAYNEQFF.

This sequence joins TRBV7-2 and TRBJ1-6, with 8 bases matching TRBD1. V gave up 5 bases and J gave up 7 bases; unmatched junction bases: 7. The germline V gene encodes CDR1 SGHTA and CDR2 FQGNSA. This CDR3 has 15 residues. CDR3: CASSPGTGLNSPLHF. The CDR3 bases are TGTGCCAGCAGCCCCGGGACAGGCCTAAATTCACCCCTCCACTTT. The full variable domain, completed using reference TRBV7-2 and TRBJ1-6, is GAGVSQSPSNKVTEKGKDVELRCDPISGHTALYWYRQSLGQGLEFLIYFQGNSAPDKSGLPSDRFSAERTGGSVSTLTIQRTQQEDSAVYLCASSPGTGLNSPLHFGNGTRLTVT.

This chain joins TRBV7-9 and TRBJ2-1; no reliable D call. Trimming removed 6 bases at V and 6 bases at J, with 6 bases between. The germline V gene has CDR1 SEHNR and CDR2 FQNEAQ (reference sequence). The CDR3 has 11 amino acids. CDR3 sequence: CASSDLNEQFF. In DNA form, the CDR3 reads TGTGCCAGCAGTGACCTCAATGAGCAGTTCTTC. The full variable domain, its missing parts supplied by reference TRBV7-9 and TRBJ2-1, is DTGVSQNPRHKITKRGQNVTFRCDPISEHNRLYWYRQTLGQGPEFLTYFQNEAQLEKSRLLSDRFSAERPKGSFSTLEIQRTEQGDSAMYLCASSDLNEQFFGPGTRLTVL.

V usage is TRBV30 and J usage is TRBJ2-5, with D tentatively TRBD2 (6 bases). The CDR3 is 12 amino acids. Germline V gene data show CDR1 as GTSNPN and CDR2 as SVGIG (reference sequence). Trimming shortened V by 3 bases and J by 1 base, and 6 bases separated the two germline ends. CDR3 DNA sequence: TGTGCCTGGAGCGGGGGCCAAGAGACCCAGTACTTC. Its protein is CAWSGGQETQYF.

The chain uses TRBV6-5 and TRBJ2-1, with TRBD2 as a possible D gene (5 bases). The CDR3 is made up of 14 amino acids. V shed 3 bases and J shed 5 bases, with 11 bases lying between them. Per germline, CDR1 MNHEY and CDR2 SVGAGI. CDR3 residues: CASSYGGRNNEQFF. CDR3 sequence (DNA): TGTGCCAGCAGTTATGGAGGACGCAACAATGAGCAGTTCTTC.

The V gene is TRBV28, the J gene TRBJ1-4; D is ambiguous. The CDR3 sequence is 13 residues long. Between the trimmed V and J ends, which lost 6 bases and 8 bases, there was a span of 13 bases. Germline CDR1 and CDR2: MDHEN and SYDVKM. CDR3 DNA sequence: TGTGCCAGCAGCAGGACTGGTGCGGAAAAACTGTTTTTT. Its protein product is CASSRTGAEKLFF.

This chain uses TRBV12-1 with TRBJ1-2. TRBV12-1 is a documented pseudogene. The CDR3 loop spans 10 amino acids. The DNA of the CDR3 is TGTGCCAGCAGCTCCCACGGCTACACCTTC. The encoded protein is CASSSHGYTF.

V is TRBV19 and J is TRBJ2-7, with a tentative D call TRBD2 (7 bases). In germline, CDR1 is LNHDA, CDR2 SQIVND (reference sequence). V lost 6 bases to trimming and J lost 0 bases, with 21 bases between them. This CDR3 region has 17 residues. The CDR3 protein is CASSSRGAGQSSYEQYF. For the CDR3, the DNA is TGTGCCAGTAGCTCCCGGGGGGCAGGTCAAAGCTCCTACGAGCAGTACTTC.

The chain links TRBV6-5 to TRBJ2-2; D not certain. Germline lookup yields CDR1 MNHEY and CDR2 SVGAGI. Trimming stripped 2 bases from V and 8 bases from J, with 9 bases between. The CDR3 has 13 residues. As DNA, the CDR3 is TGTGCCAGCAGTTACAGGGTCAGAGGGGAGCTGTTTTTT. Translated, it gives CASSYRVRGELFF.

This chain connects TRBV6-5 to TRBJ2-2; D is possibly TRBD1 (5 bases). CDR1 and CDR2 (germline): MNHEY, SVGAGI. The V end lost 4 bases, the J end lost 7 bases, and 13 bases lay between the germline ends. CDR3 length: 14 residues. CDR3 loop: CASSSPGLHGELFF. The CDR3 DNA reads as TGTGCCAGCAGTTCTCCAGGGTTACACGGGGAGCTGTTTTTT.

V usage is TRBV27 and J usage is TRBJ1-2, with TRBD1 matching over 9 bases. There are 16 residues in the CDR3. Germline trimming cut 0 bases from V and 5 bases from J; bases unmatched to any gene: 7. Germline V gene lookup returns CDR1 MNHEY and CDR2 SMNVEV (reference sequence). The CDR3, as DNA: TGTGCCAGCAGTTTATCGGGGACAGGGAGGCGGTATGGCTACACCTTC. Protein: CASSLSGTGRRYGYTF.